The rows below give T cell receptor beta chains drawn from one sample of a study of cytomegalovirus exposure and HLA in healthy donors. Only in-frame clones appear in the TCRdb table, and some are missing; sequencing was by immunoSEQ multiplex PCR. Of 100,000 or so clones detected, more than 75% appear once; the ten largest clones hold roughly 12%. Sequencing input: PBMCs. These receptors originate from a woman aged 40 to 50 in good health and CMV-seropositive. CDR3s include the opening cysteine and the closing phenylalanine or tryptophan. Fields, in order: V gene, clone size, J gene, D gene, CDR3 DNA, CDR3 protein. D genes are given only for firm matches. Rows may omit the clone size; those that give it use once, few, many or a size class.

TRBV6-5,NA,TRBJ2-5,TRBD2,TGTGCCAGCAGTTACTGGCGGGGGACTGAGACCCAGTACTTC,CASSYWRGTETQYF
TRBV30,NA,TRBJ1-2,NA,TGTGCCTGGAGACCCGCAGGGGTACGTGCCTATGGCTACACCTTC,CAWRPAGVRAYGYTF
TRBV6-1,NA,TRBJ1-1,NA,TGTGCCAGCAGTGCTTCGTTTTCGGGGTGGGCTGAAGCTTTCTTT,CASSASFSGWAEAFF
TRBV7-8,once,TRBJ1-1,NA,TGTGCCAGCAGCTCTGAGGGGGGGAGCACTGAAGCTTTCTTT,CASSSEGGSTEAFF
TRBV6-5,NA,TRBJ1-4,TRBD1,TGTGCCAGCAGCTGGGACAGGGAACGGGAAAAACTGTTTTTT,CASSWDREREKLFF
TRBV4-1,NA,TRBJ2-7,TRBD1,TGCGCCAGCAACCAGAAGGACAGGGGGTTTCCCCCCTTC,CASNQKDRGFPPF
TRBV27,few,TRBJ1-5,TRBD1,TGTGCCAGCAGTGCCTGGACAGGGAGTGGTCAGCCCCAGCATTTT,CASSAWTGSGQPQHF
TRBV5-4,NA,TRBJ2-5,TRBD2,TGTGCCAGCAGCAAAGCGGGGGGGAAGGTGGAGACCCAGTACTTC,CASSKAGGKVETQYF
TRBV2,NA,TRBJ2-1,TRBD1,TGTGCCAGCAGTGTTAGGAGTGAGGGGGCGGATGAGCAGTTCTTC,CASSVRSEGADEQFF
TRBV7-6,NA,TRBJ1-2,TRBD1,TGTGCCAGCAGCTTAAGCTCGTCTGGACAGGGCTATGGCTACACCTTC,CASSLSSSGQGYGYTF
TRBV5-1,NA,TRBJ2-5,TRBD1,TGCGCCAGCAGCTTTGGACCCGGGACAGATGAAGAGACCCAGTACTTC,CASSFGPGTDEETQYF
TRBV7-3,NA,TRBJ1-2,TRBD1,TGTGCCAGCAGCTTCACAGGGGGAGACTATGGCTACACCTTC,CASSFTGGDYGYTF
TRBV6-5,NA,TRBJ2-5,TRBD1,TGTGCCAGCAGTACGGACAGGGGGTATGAGACCCAGTACTTC,CASSTDRGYETQYF
TRBV5-1,once,TRBJ2-1,TRBD2,TGCGCCAGCAGCTTGTTGACTAGCATCGATGAGCAGTTCTTC,CASSLLTSIDEQFF
TRBV6-4,NA,TRBJ2-3,NA,TGTGCCAGCAGTCTACAGGAGTCTAGCACAGATACGCAGTATTTT,CASSLQESSTDTQYF
TRBV6-1,NA,TRBJ2-7,NA,TGTGCCAGCAGTGAAGTCCACGCCATGAGGTACGAGCAGTACTTC,CASSEVHAMRYEQYF
TRBV25-1,NA,TRBJ2-3,NA,TGTGCCAGCAGTGACCAGGGGGGAACAGATACGCAGTATTTT,CASSDQGGTDTQYF
TRBV5-6,NA,TRBJ1-1,NA,TGTGCCAGCAGCTTGCCCTTACAGGGTACGGTCCTCACTGAAGCTTTCTTT,CASSLPLQGTVLTEAFF
TRBV5-4,NA,TRBJ1-4,NA,TGTGCCAGCAGCTTGGGACAGACCTCAACTAATGAAAAACTGTTTTTT,CASSLGQTSTNEKLFF
TRBV30,NA,TRBJ1-4,NA,TGTGCCTGGAGTGTTCTTTTGCGGGCTGAAAAACTGTTTTTT,CAWSVLLRAEKLFF
TRBV10-3,NA,TRBJ2-3,NA,TGTGCCACCCAGGTAGGCACCACGCAGTATTTT,CATQVGTTQYF
TRBV7-9,NA,TRBJ1-3,TRBD1,TGTGCCAGCAGCCCGAGGACAGGGAGGGGAAACACCATATATTTT,CASSPRTGRGNTIYF
TRBV19,NA,TRBJ1-4,NA,TGTGCCAGTAGTAGCCTTTCAGGGAAGATAGGAAAACTGTTTTTT,CASSSLSGKIGKLFF
TRBV19,NA,TRBJ2-3,TRBD2,TGTGCCAGTAAGGCCGGGACTAGCAATAGCGCAGATACGCAGTATTTT,CASKAGTSNSADTQYF
TRBV6-5,NA,TRBJ1-6,NA,TGTGCCAGCAGAGCCAACGGGGGGACACCCCTCCACTTT,CASRANGGTPLHF
TRBV7-9,NA,TRBJ2-3,NA,TGTGCCAGCAGCCGTACAGGAGGGGATACGCAGTATTTT,CASSRTGGDTQYF
TRBV29-1,NA,TRBJ1-2,NA,TGCAGCGTTGAATCCCGGGGTTGGGGCTACACCTTC,CSVESRGWGYTF
TRBV5-1,NA,TRBJ2-3,NA,TGCGCCAGCAGCTTGGGAGAACGCGGTACGCAGTATTTT,CASSLGERGTQYF
TRBV9,NA,TRBJ1-5,TRBD1,TGTGCCAGCAGCGAGGGACAGATGCGCAATCAGCCCCAGCATTTT,CASSEGQMRNQPQHF
TRBV7-3,NA,TRBJ2-1,NA,TGTGCCAGCAGCTTAATAACTAGCAGCAATGAGCAGTTCTTC,CASSLITSSNEQFF
TRBV5-1,NA,TRBJ1-1,NA,TGCGCCAGCAGCTTCGGGACTGTTATGAACACTGAAGCTTTCTTT,CASSFGTVMNTEAFF
TRBV5-8,few,TRBJ1-5,TRBD1,TGTGCCAGCAGCACGACAGGGGCCGACAATCAGCCCCAGCATTTT,CASSTTGADNQPQHF
TRBV13,NA,TRBJ1-1,NA,TGTGCCAGCAGCTCAGACCAGACAGTAAACACTGAAGCTTTCTTT,CASSSDQTVNTEAFF
TRBV5-1,NA,TRBJ2-5,NA,TGCGCCAGCAGCTTGTATCTGGAGACCCAGTACTTC,CASSLYLETQYF
TRBV4-1,few,TRBJ2-7,TRBD1,TGCGCCAGCAGCCAAGTCGGGACAGGGGTGTACGAGCAGTACTTC,CASSQVGTGVYEQYF
TRBV6-1,NA,TRBJ1-3,TRBD1,TGTGCCAGCAGTGAAGTACCTACAGGGGCCGGAAACACCATATATTTT,CASSEVPTGAGNTIYF
TRBV2,NA,TRBJ2-7,NA,TGTGCCGGCGTTACAGGTAATTCCTACGAGCAGTACTTC,CAGVTGNSYEQYF
TRBV5-6,NA,TRBJ1-1,NA,TGTGCCAGCAGCCCTGGGAGCACTGAAGCTTTCTTT,CASSPGSTEAFF
TRBV4-1,NA,TRBJ1-3,NA,TGCGCCAGCAGCCACCAGAGAAACACCATATATTTT,CASSHQRNTIYF
TRBV5-6,NA,TRBJ1-5,TRBD1,TGTGCCAGCAGCTTGGGCCAGGGGGCCAATCAGCCCCAGCATTTT,CASSLGQGANQPQHF
TRBV18,few,TRBJ1-2,NA,TGTGCCAGCTCATTCTCGACAGGCAGCACCTATGGCTACACCTTC,CASSFSTGSTYGYTF
TRBV27,NA,TRBJ1-1,NA,TGTGCCAGCATACTTAGGGGGGGCACTGAAGCTTTCTTT,CASILRGGTEAFF
TRBV4-1,NA,TRBJ1-3,NA,TGCGCCAGCAGCCAAAACCCAGGGGCCAACTCTGGAAACACCATATATTTT,CASSQNPGANSGNTIYF
TRBV5-5,once,TRBJ1-5,NA,TGTGCCAGCAGCCCCCAAATACGGGGTCAGCCCCAGCATTTT,CASSPQIRGQPQHF
TRBV11-2,NA,TRBJ1-6,TRBD1,TGTGCCAGCAGCTTAGATGGGACAGCCGCCGCATATAATTCACCCCTCCACTTT,CASSLDGTAAAYNSPLHF
TRBV9,NA,TRBJ2-1,NA,TGTGCCAGCAGCGTAGATAGGGGGTACGAGCAGTTCTTC,CASSVDRGYEQFF
TRBV30,once,TRBJ1-1,TRBD1,TGTGCCTGGAAACATCAGGGGGCTAGCACTGAAGCTTTCTTT,CAWKHQGASTEAFF
TRBV30,once,TRBJ1-4,TRBD1,TGTGCCTGCGACAGGGCCATGGAAAAACTGTTTTTT,CACDRAMEKLFF
TRBV18,NA,TRBJ1-2,TRBD1,TGTGCCAGCTCCCCGGACAGGGACACAAGCTACACCTTC,CASSPDRDTSYTF
TRBV19,NA,TRBJ2-2,NA,TGTGCCAGTAGTATAGCCCAAACCGGGGAGCTGTTTTTT,CASSIAQTGELFF
TRBV6-1,NA,TRBJ2-7,NA,TGTGCCAGCAGTGCGCGCGGGGGCGACATCTACGAGCAGTACTTC,CASSARGGDIYEQYF
TRBV27,NA,TRBJ2-7,TRBD1,TGTGCCAGCAGTCCCCGACAGGGGGCCCACGAGCAGTACTTC,CASSPRQGAHEQYF